The 15 T cell receptor beta chains in this list originate from one sample, sequenced in a study of identical twins (dated by TCRdb to 2016 to 2017). Libraries were built with 5' RACE. Sequencing was performed on an Illumina HiSeq 2000. Clones were called with MiXCR by TCRdb after fastp trimmed the public reads at Q25, and only in-frame beta chains were retained. Each CDR3 protein appears once, grouped with its most common genes and DNA. This sample comprises about 330,000 distinct CDR3 sequences, more than 9% of them detected only once. The ten top clones hold just over 7% of the sample. This sample also appeared in a second study, on yellow fever vaccine responses in identical twins.

Sequencing input: CD8+ T cells sorted from blood. The receptor set was obtained from a woman between 18 and 29 years old in good health.

The V and J genes are TRBV12-3 or TRBV12-4 and TRBJ2-3; TRBD2 agrees at 7 bases. This CDR3 has 15 residues. The J segment lost 0 bases and the V segment lost 8 bases, leaving 8 bases of the junction unmatched. The CDR3 protein is CASHNLAESTDTQYF. CDR3 DNA: TGTGCCAGCCACAACCTAGCGGAAAGCACAGATACGCAGTATTTT.

The table lists this clonotype with a few counts. The chain is built from TRBV20-1 and TRBJ2-1; 12 bases agree with TRBD2. CDR3 length: 15 amino acids. The germline CDR1 and CDR2 sequences are DFQATT and SNEGSKA (reference sequence). V was clipped by 0 bases and J by 6 bases; unmatched bases: 3. CDR3 residues: CSARELAGGINEQFF. DNA for the CDR3: TGCAGTGCTAGAGAGCTAGCGGGGGGGATCAATGAGCAGTTCTTC.

The table lists this clonotype with a few counts. The rearrangement uses TRBV28 and TRBJ1-2, with 7 bases that match TRBD1. Germline lookup yields CDR1 MDHEN and CDR2 SYDVKM. CDR3 length: 17 amino acids. With 4 bases clipped from V and 2 bases from J, the junction kept 13 bases outside the gene matches. The CDR3 DNA reads as TGTGCCAGCAGTTCCCTAAAGTTGGACAGGCGAAACTATGGCTACACCTTC. This encodes CASSSLKLDRRNYGYTF.

Many counts were recorded for this clonotype. V and J are TRBV12-3 or TRBV12-4 and TRBJ2-7; 9 bases are shared with TRBD1. V was pared by 4 bases and J by 3 bases, with 7 bases of the junction left unmatched. This CDR3 contains 15 residues. Here the CDR3 reads CASSSSGTGHYEQYF. The CDR3 coding sequence is TGTGCCAGCAGTTCGTCCGGGACAGGGCACTACGAGCAGTACTTC.

This clonotype turned up a few times. J is TRBJ2-1 and V is TRBV7-8; a weak D match, TRBD2 (6 bases). The V end was cut by 3 bases, the J end by 2 bases, with 11 bases between. This CDR3 is 15 amino acids long. CDR1 SGHVS and CDR2 FQNEAQ come from the germline V gene. DNA of the CDR3: TGTGCCAGCAGCTTGGCTAGCGTAGCCTACAATGAGCAGTTCTTC. This translates into CASSLASVAYNEQFF.

This clonotype has a count of ten or more. The V and J genes are TRBV7-6 and TRBJ2-3; no clear D gene. Germline lookup yields CDR1 SGHVS and CDR2 FNYEAQ. V dropped 1 base and J dropped 5 bases, with 4 bases sitting between them. CDR3 length: 12 amino acids. CDR3 nucleotide sequence: TGTGCCAGCAGCTTAGAAGGAGATACGCAGTATTTT. Translated: CASSLEGDTQYF.

This clonotype was detected a few times. The gene calls are TRBV4-1 and TRBJ2-3; a possible D gene is TRBD2 (5 bases). The CDR3 totals 15 residues. Trimming stripped 1 base from V and 6 bases from J, with 14 bases between. In germline, CDR1 is MGHRA, CDR2 YSYEKL. CDR3 residues: CASSQVWERVDTQYF. The CDR3 bases are TGCGCCAGCAGCCAAGTGTGGGAGAGGGTTGATACGCAGTATTTT.

This clonotype was counted a few times. The DNA of the CDR3 is TGTGCCAGCAGGGCACAGGGGGCGCAGAATGAGCAGTTCTTC. Amino acid sequence: CASRAQGAQNEQFF. The chain recombines TRBV27 with TRBJ2-1, with 9 positions matching TRBD1. Trimming removed 6 bases from V and 7 bases from J; junction bases left unmatched: 7. Germline V CDR1 and CDR2: MNHEY, SMNVEV (reference sequence). The CDR3 is 14 residues long.

This clonotype has more than one count but fewer than ten. CDR3 nucleotides: TGCAGCGTCCACACCGGGACAGGAGTTTTTGAAGCTTTCTTT. This sequence encodes CSVHTGTGVFEAFF. V is TRBV29-1 and J is TRBJ1-1; 8 positions match TRBD1. In germline, CDR1 is SQVTM, CDR2 ANQGSEA. The V segment lost 6 bases and the J segment 7 bases; nucleotides outside the gene matches: 13. CDR3 length equals 14 residues.

The chain couples TRBV4-1 to TRBJ2-7; the D call may be TRBD1 or TRBD2 (5 bases each). Germline CDR1 reads MGHRA; CDR2 reads YSYEKL. The V end was cut by 0 bases, the J end by 6 bases, with 12 bases between. The CDR3 consists of 14 residues. The CDR3 DNA sequence: TGCGCCAGCAGCCAAGATGGGGATGGGGGCGAGCAGTACTTC. It encodes CASSQDGDGGEQYF.

The sample holds a few counts of this clonotype. J is TRBJ2-2 and V is TRBV15; 7 bases are a match to TRBD1. Germline V gene data show CDR1 as LNHNV and CDR2 as YYDKDF (reference sequence). This CDR3 spans 15 amino acids. Trimming cost V 3 bases and J 7 bases; bases outside gene matches: 8. In DNA, the CDR3 is TGTGCCACCAGCAGTGAGGGGGCCGCTGTCGGGGAGCTGTTTTTT. It specifies CATSSEGAAVGELFF.

A few counts support this clonotype. DNA for the CDR3: TGTGCCAGCAGCCAAGATCCCCCAGAGACCCAGTACTTC. Residues: CASSQDPPETQYF. This chain links TRBV3-1 with TRBJ2-5, with D hard to call. The CDR3 length is 13 residues. The germline V gene encodes CDR1 LGHDT and CDR2 YNNKEL (reference sequence). V lost 0 bases to trimming and J lost 4 bases, with 6 bases between them.

The V gene is TRBV6-5, the J gene TRBJ1-1; the D gene is possibly TRBD1 (6 bases). In germline, CDR1 is MNHEY, CDR2 SVGAGI. The CDR3 contains 15 residues. Trimming stripped 2 bases from V and 3 bases from J, with 13 bases between. Here the CDR3 reads CASSYPGHWDTEAFF. Here the CDR3 DNA reads TGTGCCAGCAGTTACCCGGGACATTGGGACACTGAAGCTTTCTTT.

This clonotype was observed a handful of times. The rearrangement uses TRBV20-1 and TRBJ2-7; D unclear. Germline CDR1 is DFQATT and CDR2 is SNEGSKA (reference sequence). CDR3 length: 12 amino acids. The ends were cut back, 5 bases at V and 1 base at J, with 9 bases in the middle. The CDR3 sequence is CSAARGSYEQYF. CDR3 coding DNA: TGCAGTGCTGCTAGAGGTTCCTACGAGCAGTACTTC.

This clonotype was counted ten times or more. The chain recombines TRBV12-3 or TRBV12-4 with TRBJ2-1, with 10 bases that match TRBD2. The CDR3 is 14 amino acids. J gave up 9 bases and V 4 bases, and 6 bases lay outside the gene matches. In DNA form, the CDR3 reads TGTGCCAGCAGTTCTTTTCAGCGGGAGGGTGAGCAGTTCTTC. Residues: CASSSFQREGEQFF.